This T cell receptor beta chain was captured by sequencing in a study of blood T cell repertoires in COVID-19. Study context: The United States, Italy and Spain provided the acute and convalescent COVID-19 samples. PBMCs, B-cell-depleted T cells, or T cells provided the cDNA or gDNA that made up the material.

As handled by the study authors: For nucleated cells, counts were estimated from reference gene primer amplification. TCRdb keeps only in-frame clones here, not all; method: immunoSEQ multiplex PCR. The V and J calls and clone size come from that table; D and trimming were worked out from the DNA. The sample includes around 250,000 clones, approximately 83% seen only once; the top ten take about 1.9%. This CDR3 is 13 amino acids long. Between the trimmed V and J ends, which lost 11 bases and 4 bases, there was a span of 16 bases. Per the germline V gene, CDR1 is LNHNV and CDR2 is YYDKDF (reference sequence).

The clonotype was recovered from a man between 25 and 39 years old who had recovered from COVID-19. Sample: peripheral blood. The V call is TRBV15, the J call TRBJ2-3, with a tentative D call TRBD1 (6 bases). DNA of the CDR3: TGTGCCGTTACAGGGTCTCGGGCAGATACGCAGTATTTT. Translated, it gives CAVTGSRADTQYF.